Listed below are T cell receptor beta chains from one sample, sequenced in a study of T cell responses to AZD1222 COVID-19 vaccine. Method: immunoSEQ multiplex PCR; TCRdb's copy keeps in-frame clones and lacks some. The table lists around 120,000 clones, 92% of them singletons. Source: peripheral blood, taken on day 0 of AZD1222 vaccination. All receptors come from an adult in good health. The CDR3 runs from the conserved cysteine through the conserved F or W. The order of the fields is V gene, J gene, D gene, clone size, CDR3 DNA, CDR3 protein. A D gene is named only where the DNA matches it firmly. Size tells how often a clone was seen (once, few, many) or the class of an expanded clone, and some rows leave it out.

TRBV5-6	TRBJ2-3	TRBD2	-	TGTGCCAGCAGCAGGCAGACTAGCGGGAGCCCCCCCACAGATACGCAGTATTTT	CASSRQTSGSPPTDTQYF
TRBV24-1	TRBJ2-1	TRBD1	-	TGTGCCACCAGTGATATTCCGGGACAGTCTTTCGAGCAGTTCTTC	CATSDIPGQSFEQFF
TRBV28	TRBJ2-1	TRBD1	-	TGTGCCAGCAGTATCACAGGGGGGAGGTACAATGAGCAGTTCTTC	CASSITGGRYNEQFF
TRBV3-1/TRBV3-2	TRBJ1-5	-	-	TGTGCCAGCAGCCAAGGGACAGCGGGGCGGACGCCCCAGCATTTT	CASSQGTAGRTPQHF
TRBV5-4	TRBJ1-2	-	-	TGTGCCAGCAGCGGGGGGGCAAGCCGGGACTATGGCTACACCTTC	CASSGGASRDYGYTF
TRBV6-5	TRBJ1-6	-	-	TGTGCCAGCAGTTACTCGAAGTCGGTAACCAATTCACCCCTCCACTTT	CASSYSKSVTNSPLHF
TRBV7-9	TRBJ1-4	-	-	TGTGCCAGCAGCCCCGGGGCCGTGGCCGAAAAACTGTTTTTT	CASSPGAVAEKLFF
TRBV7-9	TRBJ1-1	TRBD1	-	TGTGCCAGCAAGGACAGGGGGAACACTGAAGCTTTCTTT	CASKDRGNTEAFF
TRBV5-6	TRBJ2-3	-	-	TGTGCCAGCAGCTGGGGTCTAGCAACAGATACGCAGTATTTT	CASSWGLATDTQYF
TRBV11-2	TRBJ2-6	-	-	TGTGCCAGCAGCCGGGTCAGTGGGGCCAACGTCCTGACTTTC	CASSRVSGANVLTF
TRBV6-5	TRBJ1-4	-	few	TGTGCCAGCAGCTCGGGGCGGGGTAATGAAAAACTGTTTTTT	CASSSGRGNEKLFF
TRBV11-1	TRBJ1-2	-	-	TGTGCCAGCAGCTTAGACCTAGGCACGGGCTACACCTTC	CASSLDLGTGYTF
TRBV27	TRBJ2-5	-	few	TGTGCCAGCAGCCAGGGGGGCCTGGGGGCCCAGTACTTC	CASSQGGLGAQYF
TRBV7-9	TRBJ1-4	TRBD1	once	TGTGCCAGCACCGAGACAGGGGGCAGACCTAATGAAAAACTGTTTTTT	CASTETGGRPNEKLFF
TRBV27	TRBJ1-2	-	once	TGTGCCAGCAGGACAGGTATTGGTGGCTACACCTTC	CASRTGIGGYTF
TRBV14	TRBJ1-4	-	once	TGTGCCAGCAGCCAAGACCGGTCCACCTTGGGTGAAAAACTGTTTTTT	CASSQDRSTLGEKLFF
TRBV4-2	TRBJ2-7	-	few	TGTGCCAGCAGCCCTTCCAGGGGACGAATAGTATACGAGCAGTACTTC	CASSPSRGRIVYEQYF
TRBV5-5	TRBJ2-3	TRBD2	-	TGTGCCAGCAGCTTTCGACTAGCGGGAGGGCCGGGCACCGGAGATACGCAGTATTTT	CASSFRLAGGPGTGDTQYF
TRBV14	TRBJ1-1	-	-	TGTGCCAGCATATGGAAAGTGCCCATGAACACTGAAGCTTTCTTT	CASIWKVPMNTEAFF
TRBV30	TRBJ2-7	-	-	TGTGCCTGCACAACTAGTACCTACGAGCAGTACTTC	CACTTSTYEQYF
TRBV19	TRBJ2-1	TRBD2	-	TGTGCCAGTAGTATAGGACAGGCGTCGTCTAGCGGGAGAGGCAATGAGCAGTTCTTC	CASSIGQASSSGRGNEQFF
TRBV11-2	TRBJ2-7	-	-	TGTGCCAGCAGCTTATCTGTCGGAAACCCCTTACGCTTGTGGCAGTACTTC	CASSLSVGNPLRLWQYF
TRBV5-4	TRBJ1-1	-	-	TGTGCCAGCAGCAACGACAGGCGGCTGAACACTGAAGCTTTCTTT	CASSNDRRLNTEAFF
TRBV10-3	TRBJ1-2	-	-	TGTGCCATCAGTGAATTCGGGAGAACTAACTATGGCTACACCTTC	CAISEFGRTNYGYTF
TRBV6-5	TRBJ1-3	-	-	TGTGCCAGCCTACGATCAGGAAGCCCTGGAAACACCATATATTTT	CASLRSGSPGNTIYF
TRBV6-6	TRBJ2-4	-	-	TGTGCCATAGGTTTTCCGACCCTAAGGGACATTCAGTACTTC	CAIGFPTLRDIQYF
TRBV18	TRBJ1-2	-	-	TGTGCCAGCTCACCCACGGGGTTCAACTATGGCTACACCTTC	CASSPTGFNYGYTF
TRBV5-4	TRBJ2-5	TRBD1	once	TGTGCCAGCAACTTTGACAGGGGTCAAGAGACCCAGTACTTC	CASNFDRGQETQYF
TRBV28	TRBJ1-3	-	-	TGTGCCAGCAGTTTCATCTTCGGGGGATTTAATTTT	CASSFIFGGFNF
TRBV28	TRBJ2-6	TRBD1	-	TGTGCCAGCGGGGTCGGGACAGCCTCTGGGGCCAACGTCCTGACTTTC	CASGVGTASGANVLTF